What follows is one TCR beta chain and its context. The data were produced by immunoSEQ multiplex PCR, yet TCRdb's version contains in-frame clones alone and is incomplete. The table lists about 59,000 clones, approximately 86% of them singletons. This entry comes from a study of blood T cell repertoires in COVID-19. Study summary: COVID-19 samples, acute and convalescent, were from the United States, Italy and Spain. In each case, the material was cDNA or gDNA derived from T cells, B-cell-depleted T cells, or PBMCs.

Per germline, CDR1 SGDLS and CDR2 YYNGEE. Trimming removed 4 bases from V and 4 bases from J, with 20 bases in between. The CDR3 sequence is 16 residues long. This chain links TRBV9 with TRBJ1-1, with D perhaps matching TRBD1 (6 bases). The receptor's source is a woman over 75 with active COVID-19. Sequenced sample: peripheral blood. The CDR3 DNA reads TGTGCCAGCAGCCCTCGGGAAGGGGGATATGGCACTGAAGCTTTCTTT. Amino acid sequence: CASSPREGGYGTEAFF.